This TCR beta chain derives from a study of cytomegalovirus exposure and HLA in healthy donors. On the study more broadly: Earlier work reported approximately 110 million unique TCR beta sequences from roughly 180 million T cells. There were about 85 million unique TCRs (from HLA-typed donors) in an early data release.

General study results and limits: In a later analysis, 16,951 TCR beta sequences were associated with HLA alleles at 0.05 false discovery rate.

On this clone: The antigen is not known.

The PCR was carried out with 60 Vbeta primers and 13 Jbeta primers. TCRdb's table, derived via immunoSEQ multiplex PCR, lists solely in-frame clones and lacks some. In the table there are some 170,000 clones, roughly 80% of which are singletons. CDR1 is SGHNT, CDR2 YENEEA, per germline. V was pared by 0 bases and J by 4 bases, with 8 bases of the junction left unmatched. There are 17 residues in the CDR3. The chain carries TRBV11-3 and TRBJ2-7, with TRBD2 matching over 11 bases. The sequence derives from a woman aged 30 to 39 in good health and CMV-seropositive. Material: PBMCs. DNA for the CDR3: TGTGCCAGCAGCTTAGATGATGGTAGCGGGGGGGCTTACGAGCAGTACTTC. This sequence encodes CASSLDDGSGGAYEQYF.